The TCR beta chain described here comes from a study of cytomegalovirus exposure and HLA in healthy donors. About the study: Early release data held about 85 million unique TCRs from HLA-typed donors. Study-wide results and limits: Data from an earlier analysis indicated that most TCR beta V segments were productive either about 87% or about 30% of the time.

Details on this clone: The target antigen is unknown.

Germline CDR1 and CDR2: SGHDT and YYEEEE. The CDR3 totals 14 residues. V shed 3 bases and J shed 5 bases, with 14 bases lying between them. PCR primers comprised 60 Vbeta and 13 Jbeta primers. The method was immunoSEQ multiplex PCR; TCRdb's version includes in-frame clones alone and lacks a portion of them. The repertoire holds some 200,000 clones, with roughly 70% as singletons. This sequence was found in a man in his forties in good health and CMV-seropositive. Sequencing was carried out using PBMCs. The genes are TRBV5-6 and TRBJ2-5; the D gene is possibly TRBD1 (6 bases). The CDR3 reads CASSSRVGAETQYF. In DNA, the CDR3 is TGTGCCAGCAGCTCAAGGGTGGGGGCGGAGACCCAGTACTTC.